One and the same sample provided the 5 T cell receptor beta chains below, sequenced in a study of blood T cell repertoires in COVID-19. Measured with immunoSEQ multiplex PCR; TCRdb has only the in-frame clones, and not every one. The sample yields 210,000 or so clones, roughly 90% seen once. Sequenced sample: peripheral blood. The receptors derive from a woman between 35 and 50 years old with acute or convalescent COVID-19.

The rearrangement links TRBV9 to TRBJ2-4, with a possible D match to TRBD2 (5 bases). The CDR3 consists of 14 residues. The germline CDR1 and CDR2 sequences are SGDLS and YYNGEE. The V end lost 4 bases, the J end lost 6 bases, and 14 bases lay between the germline ends. The DNA of the CDR3 is TGTGCCAGCAGCCCTAAGGCGGGCGGAAACATTCAGTACTTC. This codes for CASSPKAGGNIQYF.

The chain joins TRBV5-6 to TRBJ1-2; D is uncertain. This CDR3 contains 12 residues. The V end was cut by 6 bases, the J end by 6 bases, with 12 bases between. Germline CDR1 reads SGHDT; CDR2 reads YYEEEE. CDR3 coding DNA: TGTGCCAGCACCCCGGGTAGGCATGGCTACACCTTC. Amino acid sequence: CASTPGRHGYTF.

The chain joins TRBV6-1 to TRBJ1-5; 10 positions match TRBD1. CDR3 size: 15 residues. The trim removed 2 bases at V and 4 bases at J, leaving 2 bases unmatched. Germline V gives CDR1 MNHNS, CDR2 SASEGT. This CDR3 is CASSERGQGNQPQHF. CDR3 nucleotides: TGTGCCAGCAGTGAAAGGGGACAGGGGAATCAGCCCCAGCATTTT.

The V gene is TRBV9, the J gene TRBJ2-5; TRBD2 aligns across 8 bases. Trimming took 0 bases from V and 4 from J; bases not matched to a gene: 8. This CDR3 region has 16 residues. The germline V gene encodes CDR1 SGDLS and CDR2 YYNGEE. The CDR3 sequence: CASSVGSGGLVETQYF. CDR3 coding DNA: TGTGCCAGCAGCGTAGGAAGCGGGGGTCTGGTAGAGACCCAGTACTTC. The whole variable domain, remainder taken from reference TRBV9 and TRBJ2-5, is DSGVTQTPKHLITATGQRVTLRCSPRSGDLSVYWYQQSLDQGLQFLIQYYNGEERAKGNILERFSAQQFPDLHSELNLSSLELGDSALYFCASSVGSGGLVETQYFGPGTRLLVL.

The rearrangement uses TRBV6-4 and TRBJ1-2, with 7 bases that match TRBD1. After removal of 6 bases from V and 9 bases from J, the junction contained 10 bases not matched to a gene. The CDR3 consists of 13 residues. Germline CDR1 MRHNA, CDR2 SNTAGT. The chain's CDR3 is CASRGTEVDRYTF. The CDR3 DNA is TGTGCCAGCAGGGGGACAGAGGTCGATCGCTACACCTTC.